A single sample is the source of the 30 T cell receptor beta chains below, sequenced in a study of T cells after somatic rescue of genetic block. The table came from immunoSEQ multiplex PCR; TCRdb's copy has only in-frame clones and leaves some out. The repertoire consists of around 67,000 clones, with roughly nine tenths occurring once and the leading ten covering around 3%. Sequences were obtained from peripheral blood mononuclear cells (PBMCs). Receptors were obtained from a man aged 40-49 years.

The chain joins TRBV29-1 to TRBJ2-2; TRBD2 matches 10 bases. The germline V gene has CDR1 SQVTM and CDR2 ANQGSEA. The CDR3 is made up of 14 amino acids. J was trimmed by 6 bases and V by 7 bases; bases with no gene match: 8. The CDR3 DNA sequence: TGCAGCGCTGGGACTAGCGCCAAGGCCGGGGAGCTGTTTTTT. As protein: CSAGTSAKAGELFF.

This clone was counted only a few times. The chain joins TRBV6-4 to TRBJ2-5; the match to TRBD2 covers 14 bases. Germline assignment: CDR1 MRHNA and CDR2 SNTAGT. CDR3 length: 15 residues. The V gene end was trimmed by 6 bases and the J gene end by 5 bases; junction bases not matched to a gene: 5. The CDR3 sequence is CASSETSGRGETQYF. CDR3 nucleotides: TGTGCCAGCAGCGAGACTAGCGGGAGGGGTGAGACCCAGTACTTC.

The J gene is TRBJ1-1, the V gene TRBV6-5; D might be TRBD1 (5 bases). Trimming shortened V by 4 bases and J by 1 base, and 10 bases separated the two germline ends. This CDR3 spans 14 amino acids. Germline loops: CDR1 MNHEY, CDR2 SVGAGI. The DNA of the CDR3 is TGTGCCAGCAGTTGGGGGGAGGGGAACACTGAAGCTTTCTTT. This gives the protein CASSWGEGNTEAFF.

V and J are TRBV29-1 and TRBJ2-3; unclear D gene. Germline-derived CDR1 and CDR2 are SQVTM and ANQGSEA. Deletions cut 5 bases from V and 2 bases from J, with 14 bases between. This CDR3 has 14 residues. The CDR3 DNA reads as TGCAGCGTTCTGCAGACGCCCTACACAGATACGCAGTATTTT. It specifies CSVLQTPYTDTQYF.

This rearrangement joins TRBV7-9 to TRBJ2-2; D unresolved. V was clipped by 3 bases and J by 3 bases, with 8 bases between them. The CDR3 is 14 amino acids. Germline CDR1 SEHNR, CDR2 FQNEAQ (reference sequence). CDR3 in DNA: TGTGCCAGCAGCTTTGTACCGGACACCGGGGAGCTGTTTTTT. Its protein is CASSFVPDTGELFF.

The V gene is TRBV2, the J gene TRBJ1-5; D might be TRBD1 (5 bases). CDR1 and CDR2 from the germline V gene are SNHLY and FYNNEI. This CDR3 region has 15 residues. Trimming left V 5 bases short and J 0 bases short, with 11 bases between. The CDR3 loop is CASSFQGNSNQPQHF. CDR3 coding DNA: TGTGCCAGCAGTTTCCAGGGTAATAGCAATCAGCCCCAGCATTTT.

The CDR3 DNA reads TGCGCCAGCAGCCAGAGCTCCTATAATTCACCCCTCCACTTT. This translates into CASSQSSYNSPLHF. The genes are TRBV10-2 and TRBJ1-6; the D is unclear. This CDR3 region has 14 residues. The germline CDR1 and CDR2 sequences are WSHSY and SAAADI. Trimming removed 6 bases from V and 0 bases from J, with 6 bases in between.

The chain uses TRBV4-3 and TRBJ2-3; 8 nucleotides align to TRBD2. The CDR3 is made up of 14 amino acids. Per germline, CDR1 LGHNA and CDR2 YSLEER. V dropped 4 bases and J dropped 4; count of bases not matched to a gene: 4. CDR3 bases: TGCGCCAGCAGCCCCGGACTAGCCCCAGATACGCAGTATTTT. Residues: CASSPGLAPDTQYF.

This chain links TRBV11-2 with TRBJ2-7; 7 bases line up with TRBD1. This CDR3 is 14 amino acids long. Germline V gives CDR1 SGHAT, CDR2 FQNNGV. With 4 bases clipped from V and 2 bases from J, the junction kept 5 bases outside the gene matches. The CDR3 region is CASSYPGQTYEQYF. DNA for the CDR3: TGTGCCAGCAGCTATCCGGGACAGACCTACGAGCAGTACTTC.

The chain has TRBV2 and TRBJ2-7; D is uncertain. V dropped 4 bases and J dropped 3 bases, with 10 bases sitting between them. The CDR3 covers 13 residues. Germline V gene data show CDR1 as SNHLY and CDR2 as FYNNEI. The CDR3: CASSVGQFYEQYF. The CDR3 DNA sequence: TGTGCCAGCAGTGTAGGGCAGTTCTACGAGCAGTACTTC.

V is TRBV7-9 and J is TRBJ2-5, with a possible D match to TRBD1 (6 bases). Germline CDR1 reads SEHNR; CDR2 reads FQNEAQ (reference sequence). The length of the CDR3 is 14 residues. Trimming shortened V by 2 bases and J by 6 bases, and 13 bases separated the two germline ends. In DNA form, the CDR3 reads TGTGCCAGCAGCTTAACAGGGTCGGGAAAGACCCAGTACTTC. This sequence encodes CASSLTGSGKTQYF.

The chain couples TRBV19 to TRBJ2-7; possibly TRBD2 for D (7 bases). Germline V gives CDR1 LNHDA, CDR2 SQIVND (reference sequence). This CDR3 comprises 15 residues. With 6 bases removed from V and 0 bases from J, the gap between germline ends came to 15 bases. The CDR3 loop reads CASSRGGGSSYEQYF. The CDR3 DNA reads TGTGCCAGTAGCAGGGGAGGGGGGAGCTCCTACGAGCAGTACTTC.

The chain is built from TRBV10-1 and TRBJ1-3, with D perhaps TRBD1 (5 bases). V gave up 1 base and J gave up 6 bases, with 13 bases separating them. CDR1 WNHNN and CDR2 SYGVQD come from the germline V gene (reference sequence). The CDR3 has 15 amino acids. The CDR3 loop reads CASSEFDSQANTIYF. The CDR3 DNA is TGCGCCAGCAGTGAGTTCGACAGTCAAGCAAACACCATATATTTT.

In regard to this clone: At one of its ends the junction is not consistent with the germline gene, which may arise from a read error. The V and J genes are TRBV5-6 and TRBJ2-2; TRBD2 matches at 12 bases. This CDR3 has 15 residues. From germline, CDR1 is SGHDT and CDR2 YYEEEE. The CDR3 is CASSLLAGGTEELFF. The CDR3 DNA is TGTGCCAGCAGCTTGCTAGCGGGAGGGACCGAGGAGCTGTTTTTT.

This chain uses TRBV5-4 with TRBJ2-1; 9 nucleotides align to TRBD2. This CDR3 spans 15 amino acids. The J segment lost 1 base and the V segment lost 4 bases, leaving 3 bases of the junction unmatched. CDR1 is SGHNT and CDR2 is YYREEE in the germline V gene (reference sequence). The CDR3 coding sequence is TGTGCCAGCAGCAGAGCGGGAGGTTCCTACAATGAGCAGTTCTTC. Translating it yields CASSRAGGSYNEQFF.

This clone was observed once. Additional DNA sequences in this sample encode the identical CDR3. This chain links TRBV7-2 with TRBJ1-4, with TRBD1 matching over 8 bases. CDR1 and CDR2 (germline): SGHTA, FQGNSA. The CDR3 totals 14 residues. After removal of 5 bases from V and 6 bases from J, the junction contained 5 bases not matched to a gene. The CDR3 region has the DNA TGTGCCAGCAGCCCCAGGGGGCGGGATGAAAAACTGTTTTTT. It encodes CASSPRGRDEKLFF.

In DNA, the CDR3 is TGTGCCTGGAATTGGGGGTTTCGGGGGGCGGACACTGAAGCTTTCTTT. Amino acids: CAWNWGFRGADTEAFF. The J gene is TRBJ1-1, the V gene TRBV30, with a possible D match to TRBD1 (6 bases). The CDR3 loop spans 16 amino acids. CDR1 GTSNPN and CDR2 SVGIG come from the germline V gene (reference sequence). The V gene lost 4 bases and the J gene lost 3 bases, with 21 bases spanning the gap.

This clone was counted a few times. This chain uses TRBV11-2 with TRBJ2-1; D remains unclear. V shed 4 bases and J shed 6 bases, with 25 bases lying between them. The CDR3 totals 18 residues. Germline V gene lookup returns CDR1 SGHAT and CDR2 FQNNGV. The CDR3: CASSYSAYALPRTNEQFF. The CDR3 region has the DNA TGTGCCAGCAGCTATAGTGCCTACGCCCTTCCTAGAACCAATGAGCAGTTCTTC.

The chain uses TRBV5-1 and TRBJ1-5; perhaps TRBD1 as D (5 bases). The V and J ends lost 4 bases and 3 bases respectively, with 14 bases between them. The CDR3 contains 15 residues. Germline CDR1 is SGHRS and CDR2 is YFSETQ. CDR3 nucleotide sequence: TGCGCCAGCAGCCTGTGGGCAGGGAACAATCAGCCCCAGCATTTT. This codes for CASSLWAGNNQPQHF.

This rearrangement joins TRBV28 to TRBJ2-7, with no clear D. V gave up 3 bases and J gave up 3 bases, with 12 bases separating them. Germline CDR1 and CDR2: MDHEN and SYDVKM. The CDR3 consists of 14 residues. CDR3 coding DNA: TGTGCCAGCAGTTTTGGATCCAGAGGCTACGAGCAGTACTTC. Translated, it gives CASSFGSRGYEQYF.

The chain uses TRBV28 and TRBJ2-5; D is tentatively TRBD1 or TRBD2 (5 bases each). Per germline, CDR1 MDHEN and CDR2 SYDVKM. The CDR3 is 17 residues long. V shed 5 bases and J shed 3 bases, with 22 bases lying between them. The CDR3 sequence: CASSPYPPGPLKETQYF. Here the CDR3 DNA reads TGTGCCAGCAGTCCGTACCCCCCGGGGCCCCTAAAAGAGACCCAGTACTTC.

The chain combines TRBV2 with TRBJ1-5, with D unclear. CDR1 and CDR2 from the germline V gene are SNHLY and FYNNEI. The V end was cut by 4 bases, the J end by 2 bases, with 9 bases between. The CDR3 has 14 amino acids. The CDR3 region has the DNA TGTGCCAGCAGTGTGGCGGGTCGCAATCAGCCCCAGCATTTT. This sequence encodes CASSVAGRNQPQHF.

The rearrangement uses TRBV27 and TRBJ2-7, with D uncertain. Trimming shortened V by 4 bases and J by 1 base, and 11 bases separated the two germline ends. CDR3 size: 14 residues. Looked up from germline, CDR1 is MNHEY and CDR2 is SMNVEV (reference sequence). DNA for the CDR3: TGTGCCAGCAGTTCCTCCCCCGAGTCCTACGAGCAGTACTTC. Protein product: CASSSSPESYEQYF.

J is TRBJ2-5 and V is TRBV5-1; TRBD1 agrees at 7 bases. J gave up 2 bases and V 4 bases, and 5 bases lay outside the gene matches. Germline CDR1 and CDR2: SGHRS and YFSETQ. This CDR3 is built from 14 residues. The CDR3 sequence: CASSTWDRQETQYF. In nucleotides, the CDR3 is TGCGCCAGCAGCACTTGGGACAGACAAGAGACCCAGTACTTC.

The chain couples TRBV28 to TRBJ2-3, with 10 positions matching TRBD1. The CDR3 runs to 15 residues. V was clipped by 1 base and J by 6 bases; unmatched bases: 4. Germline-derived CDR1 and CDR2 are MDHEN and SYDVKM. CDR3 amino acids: CASSLLGTGADTQYF. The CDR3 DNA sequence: TGTGCCAGCAGTTTATTAGGGACAGGGGCTGATACGCAGTATTTT.

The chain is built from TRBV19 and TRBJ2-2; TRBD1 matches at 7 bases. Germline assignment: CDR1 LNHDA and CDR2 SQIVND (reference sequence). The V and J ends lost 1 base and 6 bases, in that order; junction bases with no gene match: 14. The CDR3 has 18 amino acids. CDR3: CASSIVRTAGGVSGELFF. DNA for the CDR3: TGTGCCAGTAGTATAGTGAGGACTGCAGGGGGAGTATCCGGGGAGCTGTTTTTT.

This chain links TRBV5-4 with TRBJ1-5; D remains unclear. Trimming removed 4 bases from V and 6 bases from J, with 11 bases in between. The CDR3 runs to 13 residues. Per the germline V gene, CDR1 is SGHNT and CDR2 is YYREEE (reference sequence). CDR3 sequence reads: CASSERQGQPQHF. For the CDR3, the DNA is TGTGCCAGCAGCGAAAGACAAGGTCAGCCCCAGCATTTT.

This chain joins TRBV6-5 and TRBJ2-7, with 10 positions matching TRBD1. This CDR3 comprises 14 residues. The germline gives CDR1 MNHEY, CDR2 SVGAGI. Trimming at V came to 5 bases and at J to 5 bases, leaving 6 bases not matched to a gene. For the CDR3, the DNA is TGTGCCAGCAGTCCCTGGACAGGGGGAAACGAGCAGTACTTC. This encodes CASSPWTGGNEQYF.

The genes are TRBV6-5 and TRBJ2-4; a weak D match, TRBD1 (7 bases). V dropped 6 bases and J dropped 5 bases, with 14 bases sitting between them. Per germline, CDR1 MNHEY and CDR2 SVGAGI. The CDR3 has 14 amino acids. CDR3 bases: TGTGCCAGCAGAAGACAGGGAGGCCAAAACATTCAGTACTTC. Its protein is CASRRQGGQNIQYF.

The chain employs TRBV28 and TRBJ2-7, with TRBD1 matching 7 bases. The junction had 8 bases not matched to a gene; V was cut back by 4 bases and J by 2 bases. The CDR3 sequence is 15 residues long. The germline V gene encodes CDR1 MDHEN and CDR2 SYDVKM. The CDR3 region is CASSSSGTAAYEQYF. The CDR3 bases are TGTGCCAGCAGTTCCTCCGGGACAGCCGCCTACGAGCAGTACTTC.